The rows below give T cell receptor beta chains drawn from one sample of a study of vaccination and CD4 T cells after COVID-19. Each CDR3 protein is one row after TCRdb ran MiXCR on the PCR reads. The table has over 14,000 distinct CDR3 sequences, approximately 48% seen once. These TCRs are of unknown antigen specificity. Sequencing used CD4+ T cells from blood, cultured in vitro. These receptors originate from a human donor who had recovered from COVID-19. CDR3s include the opening cysteine and the closing phenylalanine or tryptophan. The order of the fields is D gene, clone size, J gene, V gene, CDR3 protein, CDR3 DNA. A D gene is named only where the DNA matches it firmly. A clone size is listed for some rows: how often the clone was seen (once, few, many), or a class if it is expanded.

TRBD2	NA	TRBJ2-5	TRBV2	CASSLGLAEETQYF	TGTGCCAGCAGTTTGGGACTAGCGGAAGAGACCCAGTACTTC
NA	NA	TRBJ2-2	TRBV6-1	CASSDLVQTNTGELFF	TGTGCCAGCAGTGATCTCGTTCAGACGAACACCGGGGAGCTGTTTTTT
TRBD1	NA	TRBJ1-1	TRBV27	CASRPTGTVIMNTEAFF	TGTGCCAGCAGGCCTACCGGGACAGTAATCATGAACACTGAAGCTTTCTTT
NA	few	TRBJ1-2	TRBV7-2	CASSPYLGWGYTF	TGTGCCAGCAGCCCTTATCTAGGGTGGGGCTACACCTTC
NA	NA	TRBJ2-1	TRBV24-1	CATSEAGRYNEQFF	TGTGCCACCAGTGAGGCAGGGCGCTACAATGAGCAGTTCTTC
NA	NA	TRBJ2-2	TRBV6-4	CASSAANTGELFF	TGTGCCAGCAGTGCAGCGAACACCGGGGAGCTGTTTTTT
NA	few	TRBJ1-6	TRBV7-6	CASSLQDGNSPLHF	TGTGCCAGCAGCTTACAGGACGGTAATTCACCCCTCCACTTT
NA	few	TRBJ1-1	TRBV6-1	CASSRQLMNTEAFF	TGTGCCAGCAGTCGACAGTTAATGAACACTGAAGCTTTCTTT
NA	NA	TRBJ2-3	TRBV7-3	CASSRDGDTQYF	TGTGCCAGCAGCCGGGACGGAGATACGCAGTATTTT
NA	NA	TRBJ2-7	TRBV12-3/TRBV12-4	CASSRRNEQYF	TGTGCCAGCAGCCGTCGTAACGAGCAGTACTTC
TRBD1	few	TRBJ1-5	TRBV7-9	CASSRGQAGNQPQHF	TGTGCCAGCAGCCGGGGACAGGCGGGCAATCAGCCCCAGCATTTT
NA	NA	TRBJ1-3	TRBV7-2	CASSSSSGNTIYF	TGTGCCAGCAGCTCCAGCTCTGGAAACACCATATATTTT
TRBD1	NA	TRBJ2-7	TRBV7-9	CASSNPGQGERGEQYF	TGTGCCAGCAGCAACCCCGGACAGGGAGAGAGGGGCGAGCAGTACTTC
TRBD1	NA	TRBJ2-7	TRBV28	CASTPGDRGSYEQYF	TGTGCCAGCACCCCAGGGGACAGGGGCTCCTACGAGCAGTACTTC
NA	NA	TRBJ2-1	TRBV7-2	CASSLGLPRGYNEQFF	TGTGCCAGCAGCTTAGGACTCCCTCGGGGCTACAATGAGCAGTTCTTC
NA	NA	TRBJ2-1	TRBV12-3/TRBV12-4	CASSIGTGLGQFF	TGTGCCAGCAGTATCGGGACGGGGTTGGGGCAGTTCTTC
TRBD1	medium-sized	TRBJ1-6	TRBV12-3/TRBV12-4	CASSPSGTGLGLPLHF	TGTGCCAGCAGCCCTTCCGGGACAGGCCTGGGGTTGCCCCTCCACTTT
TRBD2	few	TRBJ2-4	TRBV6-1	CASGGLAGGRNIQYF	TGTGCCAGCGGGGGACTAGCGGGGGGGAGGAACATTCAGTACTTC
TRBD1	NA	TRBJ2-7	TRBV24-1	CATSDRRDRVPYEQYF	TGTGCCACCAGTGATCGCCGGGACAGGGTCCCCTACGAGCAGTACTTC
TRBD2	NA	TRBJ2-5	TRBV20-1	CSARVAGVKETQYF	TGCAGTGCTAGGGTTGCGGGAGTAAAAGAGACCCAGTACTTC
NA	few	TRBJ2-4	TRBV20-1	CSARDGTLAKNIQYF	TGCAGTGCTAGAGATGGGACGCTAGCCAAAAACATTCAGTACTTC
TRBD2	NA	TRBJ2-7	TRBV5-1	CASSSGLDTYEQYF	TGCGCCAGCAGCTCGGGACTAGACACCTACGAGCAGTACTTC
TRBD1	NA	TRBJ2-7	TRBV2	CASRAQGAGEQYF	TGTGCCAGCAGGGCCCAGGGGGCGGGCGAGCAGTACTTC
NA	NA	TRBJ2-7	TRBV27	CASSQPQYEQYF	TGTGCCAGCAGCCAGCCACAGTACGAGCAGTACTTC
NA	NA	TRBJ2-7	TRBV4-3	CASSAIYGSPSEQYF	TGCGCCAGCTCCGCGATTTATGGGTCACCCTCCGAGCAGTACTTC
NA	NA	TRBJ1-2	TRBV6-1	CASSTNLQDPNGYTF	TGTGCCAGCAGTACCAACCTCCAGGACCCCAATGGCTACACCTTC
NA	NA	TRBJ2-3	TRBV20-1	CSALRPATDTQYF	TGCAGTGCCCTGAGGCCAGCCACAGATACGCAGTATTTT
NA	NA	TRBJ2-3	TRBV20-1	CSARDLGMSDTQYF	TGCAGTGCTAGAGATCTAGGGATGTCAGATACGCAGTATTTT
NA	NA	TRBJ1-5	TRBV2	CASSELGLNSNQPQHF	TGTGCCAGCAGTGAACTTGGACTAAATAGCAATCAGCCCCAGCATTTT
TRBD1	few	TRBJ2-7	TRBV6-1	CASSSWDRSYEQYF	TGTGCCAGCAGCAGTTGGGACAGGAGCTACGAGCAGTACTTC
NA	NA	TRBJ2-2	TRBV6-1	CASRTSNTGELFF	TGTGCCAGCAGGACATCGAACACCGGGGAGCTGTTTTTT
NA	NA	TRBJ2-3	TRBV7-2	CASSLATGRTDTQYF	TGTGCCAGCAGCTTAGCGACAGGGAGGACAGATACGCAGTATTTT
TRBD1	NA	TRBJ1-6	TRBV20-1	CSASATGTHNSPLHF	TGCAGTGCTAGCGCGACAGGGACCCATAATTCACCCCTCCACTTT